The next 8 T cell receptor beta chains were all read from a single sample in a study of T cell responses to AZD1222 COVID-19 vaccine. Produced via immunoSEQ multiplex PCR; TCRdb's table is partial and in-frame only. The sample contains 75,000 to 100,000 clones, 86% of which appear only once. This sample comprised peripheral blood, obtained on day 0 of AZD1222 vaccination. These receptors were taken from an adult in good health.

The chain couples TRBV6-5 to TRBJ2-1; TRBD2 aligns across 9 bases. Germline trimming cut 4 bases from V and 10 bases from J; bases unmatched to any gene: 11. CDR3 size: 15 residues. Germline V lookup: CDR1 MNHEY, CDR2 SVGAGI. This CDR3 reads CASSFAKGLAGEQFF. The CDR3 nucleotides read TGTGCCAGCAGTTTCGCGAAGGGACTAGCTGGGGAGCAGTTCTTC.

The chain recombines TRBV30 with TRBJ2-5; 9 bases match TRBD1. The germline CDR1 and CDR2 sequences are GTSNPN and SVGIG (reference sequence). Germline trimming cut 3 bases from V and 5 bases from J; bases unmatched to any gene: 7. The CDR3 has 14 amino acids. CDR3 sequence (DNA): TGTGCCTGGAGGGGGACAGGGTCTCAGGAGACCCAGTACTTC. It codes for CAWRGTGSQETQYF. Variable domain in full (rest from reference TRBV30 and TRBJ2-5): SQTIHQWPATLVQPVGSPLSLECTVEGTSNPNLYWYRQAAGRGLQLLFYSVGIGQISSEVPQNLSASRPQDRQFILSSKKLLLSDSGFYLCAWRGTGSQETQYFGPGTRLLVL.

The chain combines TRBV2 with TRBJ1-4, with TRBD1 matching over 8 bases. CDR1 and CDR2 (germline): SNHLY, FYNNEI. With 4 bases clipped from V and 3 bases from J, the junction kept 4 bases outside the gene matches. The CDR3 length is 15 residues. Here the CDR3 reads CASSAQQGANEKLFF. The CDR3 nucleotides are TGTGCCAGCAGTGCCCAACAGGGGGCTAATGAAAAACTGTTTTTT.

In this sample, this clone turned up once. The chain links TRBV2 to TRBJ1-6; TRBD1 matches at 12 bases. Germline V gene sequence: CDR1 SNHLY, CDR2 FYNNEI. The CDR3 has 13 residues. The trim removed 9 bases at V and 9 bases at J, leaving 3 bases unmatched. CDR3 loop: CASRGQGASPLHF. In nucleotides, the CDR3 is TGTGCCAGTCGGGGACAGGGGGCTTCACCCCTCCACTTT. The full variable domain, completed using reference TRBV2 and TRBJ1-6, is EPEVTQTPSHQVTQMGQEVILRCVPISNHLYFYWYRQILGQKVEFLVSFYNNEISEKSEIFDDQFSVERPDGSNFTLKIRSTKLEDSAMYFCASRGQGASPLHFGNGTRLTVT.

The genes are TRBV7-2 and TRBJ2-5, with no clear D. This CDR3 contains 13 residues. Germline V gene sequence: CDR1 SGHTA, CDR2 FQGNSA. V lost 8 bases and J 3 bases, leaving 13 bases between the germline ends. CDR3 coding DNA: TGTGCCAGCGGTCCATTGGGGAAAGAGACCCAGTACTTC. Its translation is CASGPLGKETQYF.

The rearrangement links TRBV19 to TRBJ1-4; D not resolved. Germline CDR1 and CDR2: LNHDA and SQIVND (reference sequence). CDR3 length: 13 amino acids. V was pared by 5 bases and J by 5 bases, with 9 bases between. CDR3 region: CASSFRRNEKLFF. The CDR3 nucleotides are TGTGCCAGTAGTTTCAGGAGGAATGAAAAACTGTTTTTT. The full variable domain, in which reference TRBV19 and TRBJ1-4 provide the parts outside the CDR3, is DGGITQSPKYLFRKEGQNVTLSCEQNLNHDAMYWYRQDPGQGLRLIYYSQIVNDFQKGDIAEGYSVSREKKESFPLTVTSAQKNPTAFYLCASSFRRNEKLFFGSGTQLSVL.

The chain has TRBV3-1 (or the pseudogene TRBV3-2) and TRBJ2-1; D is tentatively TRBD1 or TRBD2 (5 bases each). Germline assignment: CDR1 LGHDT and CDR2 YNNKEL (reference sequence). Trimming cost V 3 bases and J 5 bases, with 14 bases left between them. This CDR3 is built from 15 residues. The CDR3 nucleotides read TGTGCCAGCAGCCAGGGCTGGGGGATGAACAATGAGCAGTTCTTC. Protein sequence: CASSQGWGMNNEQFF.

This clone was seen only once. The chain joins TRBV19 to TRBJ2-2; a weak D match, TRBD2 (6 bases). The CDR3 has 15 residues. Germline V lookup: CDR1 LNHDA, CDR2 SQIVND (reference sequence). Trimming stripped 4 bases from V and 2 bases from J, with 11 bases between. The CDR3 coding sequence is TGTGCCAGTAGTACTGGGGGACTCAACACCGGGGAGCTGTTTTTT. This codes for CASSTGGLNTGELFF.